This record looks at one TCR beta chain sequence and its context. Its antigen is still unknown. Second-dose schedules of about 4 or about 12 weeks were combined. TCRdb's copy holds only in-frame clones and misses some; the assay was immunoSEQ multiplex PCR. The table includes fewer than 180,000 clones, around 90% detected once. This entry comes from a study of T cell responses to AZD1222 COVID-19 vaccine. Study results and caveats: Among spike-specific TCRs, nearly half reportedly target unmutated variant regions. Donors in the cohort were predominantly white British and more often female, and clonal diversity was possibly underestimated. Recipients of AZD1222 seropositive at baseline numbered only 5 to 7.

The sequencing used peripheral blood, collected 28 days after the second AZD1222 dose. This TCR came from an adult who received the AZD1222 COVID-19 vaccine.

The CDR3 region is CASSEAPGQYGYTF. CDR3 sequence (DNA): TGTGCCAGCAGTGAAGCTCCAGGACAGTATGGCTACACCTTC. V gene TRBV6-1 combines with J gene TRBJ1-2; TRBD1 is a possible D gene (6 bases). The V gene's germline CDR1 is MNHNS and CDR2 SASEGT. The CDR3 length is 14 residues. With 0 bases removed from V and 5 bases from J, the gap between germline ends came to 10 bases.